These T cell receptor beta chains were read from a single sample in a study of shared clonotypes between healthy human individuals. Method: immunoSEQ multiplex PCR; TCRdb's copy keeps in-frame clones and lacks some. Of about 490,000 clones detected, roughly four fifths appear once; the ten largest clones hold 10% to 15%. The sequenced sample consisted of PBMCs. These receptors all stem from a woman in her thirties or forties in good health. Some clones in this sample may be carry-over from other donors' samples. CDR3s include the opening cysteine and the closing phenylalanine or tryptophan. The D gene is left open where the match is weak.

CDR3aa	j_gene	d_gene	v_gene
CASSQVVGGTEQYF	TRBJ2-7	TRBD2	TRBV4-3
CASSTRTSGSLEQYF	TRBJ2-7	TRBD2	TRBV28
CASSSGRTLAKNIQYF	TRBJ2-4	NA	TRBV7-2
CASSPPTSGSTDTQYF	TRBJ2-3	TRBD2	TRBV28
CASSDWDRPYEQYF	TRBJ2-7	TRBD1	TRBV6-1
CASSPGSTGLEQYF	TRBJ2-7	NA	TRBV18
CASSINSYNEQFF	TRBJ2-1	NA	TRBV19
CSHRENTEAFF	TRBJ1-1	NA	TRBV20-1
CASSQGRVYGYTF	TRBJ1-2	NA	TRBV11-2
CASSIGPSNQPQHF	TRBJ1-5	NA	TRBV19
CASSTAARPYEQYF	TRBJ2-7	NA	TRBV28
CASSPGKGAASLVQFF	TRBJ2-1	NA	TRBV28
CSVARTSGSYEQFF	TRBJ2-1	TRBD2	TRBV29-1
CSAFYAREQYF	TRBJ2-7	NA	TRBV20-1
CASSLAGLAGADQFF	TRBJ2-1	TRBD2	TRBV11-2
CASSPGQSTTQYF	TRBJ2-7	TRBD1	TRBV19
CASSQDSRTGMNTEAFF	TRBJ1-1	NA	TRBV4-1
CASRTPGTPSNQPQHF	TRBJ1-5	NA	TRBV28
CASSPANSQTTNEKLFF	TRBJ1-4	NA	TRBV18
CASSFGGTSGGYGYTF	TRBJ1-2	NA	TRBV28